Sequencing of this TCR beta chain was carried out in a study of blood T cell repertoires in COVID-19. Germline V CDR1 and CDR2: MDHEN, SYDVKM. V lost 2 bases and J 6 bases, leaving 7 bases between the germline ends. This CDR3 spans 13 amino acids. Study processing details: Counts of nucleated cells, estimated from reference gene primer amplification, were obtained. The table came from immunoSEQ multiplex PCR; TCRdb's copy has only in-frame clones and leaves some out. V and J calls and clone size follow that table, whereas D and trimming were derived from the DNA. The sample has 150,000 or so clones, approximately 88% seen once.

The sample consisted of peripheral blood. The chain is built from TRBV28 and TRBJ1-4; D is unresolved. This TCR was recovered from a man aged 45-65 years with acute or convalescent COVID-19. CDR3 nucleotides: TGTGCCAGCAGTTTAAGTCAGGATGAAAAACTGTTTTTT. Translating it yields CASSLSQDEKLFF.